This T cell receptor beta chain was sequenced in a study of blood T cell repertoires in COVID-19. Study details: COVID-19 samples from acute and convalescent phases originated in the United States, Italy and Spain. Nucleic acid was either cDNA or gDNA, and it came from T cells, B-cell-depleted T cells, or PBMCs.

Enrolled during active infection, Seattle patients were then followed longitudinally. Per the authors' pipeline: Reference gene primer amplification yielded estimated nucleated cell counts. Produced via immunoSEQ multiplex PCR; TCRdb's table is partial and in-frame only. Clonal size and the V and J genes are those of that table, whereas D and trimming came from the DNA. The sample shows roughly 220,000 clones, more than 85% of them seen only once. V was trimmed by 0 bases and J by 8 bases, leaving 13 bases between them. This CDR3 region has 14 residues. The germline V gene encodes CDR1 LGHDT and CDR2 YNNKEL (reference sequence).

The chain combines TRBV3-1 (or the pseudogene TRBV3-2) with TRBJ1-2; TRBD1 might be the D (5 bases). The receptor was derived from a woman aged 45-65 years with COVID-19, enrolled during active disease. The specimen was peripheral blood. The CDR3 loop is CASSQDRGSGGYTF. The CDR3 region has the DNA TGTGCCAGCAGCCAAGATAGGGGCTCCGGGGGCTACACCTTC.